This T cell receptor (beta chain) was recorded in a study of response to subunit inactivated influenza vaccine. Findings and limits, study-wide: Few additional T cells are recruited per seasonal influenza vaccination, authors suggested.

With respect to this clonotype: Its antigen is not identified.

V was clipped by 4 bases and J by 0 bases, with 9 bases between them. This CDR3 contains 14 residues. Germline V gene data show CDR1 as MNHEY and CDR2 as SVGAGI. One entry per CDR3 protein results from TCRdb running MiXCR on the RT-PCR reads. The data show fewer than 650,000 distinct CDR3 sequences, with 13% seen just once and about 12% held by the top ten. This TCR came from a man between 45 and 60 years old who received an inactivated influenza vaccine. The sequencing here drew on PBMCs from blood, taken 35 to 45 days after vaccination. The gene calls are TRBV6-5 and TRBJ1-2, with a tentative D call TRBD1 (6 bases). In DNA, the CDR3 is TGTGCCAGCAGTTGGGACACTTCTAACTATGGCTACACCTTC. Translation gives CASSWDTSNYGYTF.